Listed here are 18 T cell receptor beta chains from one sample, sequenced in a study of blood T cell repertoires in COVID-19. Sequencing was performed with immunoSEQ multiplex PCR; in TCRdb, only in-frame clones are kept and a portion is missing. Here the sample spans about 200,000 clones, around 80% being singletons. Input material: peripheral blood. The source of these receptors is a human donor with acute or convalescent COVID-19. The donor label of this sample is uncertain.

This chain joins TRBV5-4 and TRBJ2-2; TRBD1 is a possible D gene (5 bases). Trimming took 0 bases from V and 7 from J, leaving 13 bases between them. The CDR3 spans 15 residues. The germline gives CDR1 SGHNT, CDR2 YYREEE (reference sequence). CDR3 amino acids: CASSLAQGSFGELFF. The CDR3 DNA is TGTGCCAGCAGCTTGGCGCAGGGATCTTTCGGGGAGCTGTTTTTT.

This chain links TRBV6-5 with TRBJ2-7; 9 nucleotides align to TRBD1. Germline V lookup: CDR1 MNHEY, CDR2 SVGAGI. Trimming at V came to 6 bases and at J to 3 bases, leaving 9 bases not matched to a gene. The CDR3 is 15 amino acids. CDR3: CASSLTGTGFYEQYF. CDR3 bases: TGTGCCAGCAGCCTAACGGGGACAGGGTTCTACGAGCAGTACTTC.

The V and J genes are TRBV28 and TRBJ1-4; D might be TRBD1 (5 bases). V lost 3 bases to trimming and J lost 11 bases, with 16 bases between them. The CDR3 has 14 amino acids. Germline CDR1 MDHEN, CDR2 SYDVKM. The CDR3 DNA follows: TGTGCCAGCAGTTTCGGGGGGATCGAAGGGAAACTGTTTTTT. As protein: CASSFGGIEGKLFF.

The rearrangement uses TRBV27 and TRBJ1-2; 11 bases match TRBD1. The CDR3 runs 18 residues. The germline CDR1 and CDR2 sequences are MNHEY and SMNVEV (reference sequence). The V gene end was trimmed by 2 bases and the J gene end by 1 base; junction bases not matched to a gene: 9. The CDR3 nucleotides are TGTGCCAGCAGTTTAAGGATAGGACAGGGGGCTAATAACTATGGCTACACCTTC. Its protein is CASSLRIGQGANNYGYTF.

The chain links TRBV7-8 to TRBJ2-2, with D possibly TRBD1 on 5 matching bases. The germline V gene has CDR1 SGHVS and CDR2 FQNEAQ. This CDR3 has 16 residues. V gave up 2 bases and J gave up 2 bases, with 12 bases separating them. The CDR3 coding sequence is TGTGCCAGCAGCTTAAATGCAGGGTCCAACACCGGGGAGCTGTTTTTT. As protein: CASSLNAGSNTGELFF.

CDR3: CASSLGGTGSTDTQYF. The CDR3 region has the DNA TGCGCCAGCAGCTTGGGGGGGACAGGAAGCACAGATACGCAGTATTTT. This chain connects TRBV5-1 to TRBJ2-3, with TRBD1 matching over 8 bases. The CDR3 runs 16 residues. CDR1 and CDR2 from the germline V gene are SGHRS and YFSETQ. V was pared by 0 bases and J by 0 bases, with 3 bases of the junction left unmatched.

The chain is built from TRBV24-1 and TRBJ2-4; tentative D call: TRBD1 (7 bases). The CDR3 is made up of 13 amino acids. Germline loops: CDR1 KGHDR, CDR2 SFDVKD. V was shortened by 5 bases and J by 13 bases, with 17 bases between the two germline ends. CDR3 amino acids: CATSALGGGHQYF. CDR3 DNA sequence: TGTGCCACCAGTGCCCTTGGAGGGGGCCACCAGTACTTC.

This rearrangement joins TRBV10-3 to TRBJ2-7, with 10 positions matching TRBD1. CDR1 is ENHRY and CDR2 is SYGVKD in the germline V gene. V dropped 0 bases and J dropped 3; count of bases not matched to a gene: 5. The CDR3 covers 16 residues. The DNA for the CDR3 is TGTGCCATCAGTGAGTCAACTGGGACAGGGGTCTACGAGCAGTACTTC. It specifies CAISESTGTGVYEQYF.

The chain joins TRBV12-3 or TRBV12-4 to TRBJ2-2; D ambiguous. There are 13 residues in the CDR3. V dropped 6 bases and J dropped 0 bases, with 5 bases sitting between them. CDR3 bases: TGTGCCAGCAGATCTACGAACACCGGGGAGCTGTTTTTT. Translated, it gives CASRSTNTGELFF.

This clone has just one count. This rearrangement joins TRBV6-6 to TRBJ2-3; 8 positions agree with TRBD2. Per germline, CDR1 MNHNY and CDR2 SVGAGI (reference sequence). The CDR3 has 15 residues. V shed 1 base, J shed 4 bases, and the junction held 4 bases outside the gene matches. The CDR3 reads CASSYLAGQADTQYF. The CDR3 DNA reads as TGTGCCAGCAGTTACTTAGCGGGACAAGCAGATACGCAGTATTTT.

The chain is built from TRBV7-3 and TRBJ2-2; 10 bases match TRBD2. The CDR3 runs 15 residues. After removal of 4 bases from V and 6 bases from J, the junction contained 5 bases not matched to a gene. Germline loops: CDR1 SGHTA, CDR2 FQGTGA. The DNA for the CDR3 is TGTGCCAGCAGCTCCAGCGGGAGGGCCCCCGGGGAGCTGTTTTTT. This codes for CASSSSGRAPGELFF. The full variable domain, rest sourced from reference TRBV7-3 and TRBJ2-2, is GAGVSQTPSNKVTEKGKYVELRCDPISGHTALYWYRQSLGQGPEFLIYFQGTGAADDSGLPNDRFFAVRPEGSVSTLKIQRTERGDSAVYLCASSSSGRAPGELFFGEGSRLTVL.

The V gene is TRBV19, the J gene TRBJ2-7; no clear D. CDR1 and CDR2 from the germline V gene are LNHDA and SQIVND (reference sequence). The CDR3 has 14 residues. The ends were cut back, 4 bases at V and 0 bases at J, with 10 bases in the middle. The CDR3 loop is CASSNPSSSYEQYF. CDR3 DNA: TGTGCCAGTAGTAACCCGTCGAGCTCCTACGAGCAGTACTTC.

J is TRBJ2-2 and V is TRBV7-3; 7 nucleotides line up with TRBD2. CDR1 is SGHTA, CDR2 FQGTGA, per germline. J was trimmed by 1 base and V by 1 base; bases with no gene match: 9. The CDR3 extends over 18 amino acids. The CDR3 here is CASSLMARSSGNTGELFF. The CDR3 DNA reads TGTGCCAGCAGCTTAATGGCCCGGTCTAGCGGGAACACCGGGGAGCTGTTTTTT.

The chain joins TRBV12-3 or TRBV12-4 to TRBJ2-5, with D tentatively TRBD2 (6 bases). CDR3 length: 13 amino acids. V was shortened by 5 bases and J by 7 bases, with 14 bases between the two germline ends. CDR3 DNA sequence: TGTGCCAGCAGTCTGACTAGTTTTACGACCCAGTACTTC. Translated: CASSLTSFTTQYF.

V is TRBV10-3 and J is TRBJ1-5, with a possible D match to TRBD1 (6 bases). The CDR3 is 15 residues long. V dropped 2 bases and J dropped 3 bases, with 11 bases sitting between them. CDR1 is ENHRY, CDR2 SYGVKD, per germline. CDR3 residues: CAISELGQDNQPQHF. The DNA of the CDR3 is TGTGCCATCAGTGAGCTGGGACAAGACAATCAGCCCCAGCATTTT.

This clone was detected a few times. This chain joins TRBV5-1 and TRBJ1-5, with 7 positions matching TRBD1. The J segment lost 6 bases and the V segment lost 2 bases, leaving 5 bases of the junction unmatched. Germline CDR1 reads SGHRS; CDR2 reads YFSETQ. This CDR3 is built from 14 residues. The CDR3 loop reads CASSLGDSSQPQHF. The CDR3 DNA sequence: TGCGCCAGCAGCTTAGGGGACAGTAGTCAGCCCCAGCATTTT.

The sample holds one count of this clone. This chain uses TRBV12-3 or TRBV12-4 with TRBJ2-7; D remains unclear. V lost 6 bases and J lost 4, with 13 bases in between. CDR3 length: 13 amino acids. The CDR3 spells CASSQETGYEQYF. The DNA for the CDR3 is TGTGCCAGCAGCCAAGAGACGGGTTACGAGCAGTACTTC.

This clone was observed a single time. The chain recombines TRBV30 with TRBJ2-5; TRBD1 is a possible D gene (6 bases). The germline V gene has CDR1 GTSNPN and CDR2 SVGIG (reference sequence). The CDR3 covers 11 residues. The V and J ends lost 3 bases and 9 bases respectively, with 11 bases between them. The CDR3 here is CAWRVGAPQYF. CDR3 coding DNA: TGTGCCTGGAGAGTGGGGGCCCCCCAGTACTTC. Based on the CDR3 plus reference TRBV30 and TRBJ2-5, the full variable domain is SQTIHQWPATLVQPVGSPLSLECTVEGTSNPNLYWYRQAAGRGLQLLFYSVGIGQISSEVPQNLSASRPQDRQFILSSKKLLLSDSGFYLCAWRVGAPQYFGPGTRLLVL.